The next 13 T cell receptor beta chains were all read from a single sample in a study of blood T cells in healthy people across ages. Using a J-beta primer mix together with a sample-barcoded 5' primer, a second PCR was run for roughly 6 to 12 cycles. MiXCR was run by TCRdb on the 5' RACE reads, yielding one entry per CDR3 protein. This sample has about a million distinct CDR3 sequences, with 35% to 40% found just once. Sequencing was done on a sample of blood. These receptor sequences come from a man between 18 and 29 years old in good health.

This chain links TRBV29-1 with TRBJ1-1; 7 bases match TRBD1. Germline trimming cut 7 bases from V and 1 base from J; bases unmatched to any gene: 6. Germline assignment: CDR1 SQVTM and CDR2 ANQGSEA. The CDR3 sequence is 13 residues long. CDR3 in DNA: TGCAGCGCCTGGCGGACAGGGAACACTGAAGCTTTCTTT. It encodes CSAWRTGNTEAFF.

Concerning this clonotype: One end of the junction is discordant with germline, which a read error may explain. The chain recombines TRBV7-2 with TRBJ2-7, with a weak D call TRBD2 (6 bases). CDR1 and CDR2 (germline): SGHTA, FQGNSA. The CDR3 covers 14 residues. The CDR3 DNA follows: TGTGTCAGCAGCCCGGGACTTACCTCCTACGAGCAGTACTTC. Protein: CVSSPGLTSYEQYF.

This chain joins TRBV27 and TRBJ2-1; 11 bases line up with TRBD2. The CDR3 is made up of 16 amino acids. The V segment lost 5 bases and the J segment 10 bases; nucleotides outside the gene matches: 13. Germline CDR1 reads MNHEY; CDR2 reads SMNVEV (reference sequence). The chain's CDR3 is CASSQLLAGDLKEQFF. CDR3 bases: TGTGCCAGCAGTCAGCTACTAGCGGGGGACTTGAAGGAGCAGTTCTTC.

CDR3 DNA: TGTGCCAGCAGCTTAAGGGCGGGGCAGACTAACTATGGCTACACCTTC. Residues: CASSLRAGQTNYGYTF. V and J are TRBV7-9 and TRBJ1-2; perhaps TRBD1 as D (5 bases). The CDR3 has 16 amino acids. Trimming cost V 2 bases and J 0 bases, with 13 bases left between them. Germline V gives CDR1 SEHNR, CDR2 FQNEAQ (reference sequence).

This clonotype was detected only a few times. V gene TRBV6-2 or TRBV6-3 combines with J gene TRBJ1-1; D unresolved. This CDR3 is 14 amino acids long. Germline CDR1 reads MNHEY; CDR2 reads SVGEGT. Between the trimmed V and J ends, which lost 6 bases and 1 base, there was a span of 12 bases. CDR3 DNA sequence: TGTGCCAGCAGCTCCGCACACCCGAACACTGAAGCTTTCTTT. This codes for CASSSAHPNTEAFF.

This clonotype was observed a few times. The chain uses TRBV2 and TRBJ2-1; 8 positions agree with TRBD1. Looked up from germline, CDR1 is SNHLY and CDR2 is FYNNEI. The CDR3 is made up of 15 amino acids. The junction had 4 bases not matched to a gene; V was cut back by 4 bases and J by 2 bases. Here the CDR3 DNA reads TGTGCCAGCAGTGCTAGGACAGGGACCTACAATGAGCAGTTCTTC. Its translation is CASSARTGTYNEQFF.

V gene TRBV20-1 combines with J gene TRBJ1-5; unclear D gene. Germline assignment: CDR1 DFQATT and CDR2 SNEGSKA (reference sequence). The V gene lost 5 bases and the J gene lost 9 bases, with 17 bases spanning the gap. The CDR3 totals 13 residues. CDR3 loop: CSARSQASGPQHF. Here the CDR3 DNA reads TGCAGTGCTCGTTCGCAGGCCTCGGGGCCCCAGCATTTT.

This clonotype was detected a few times. The chain combines TRBV9 with TRBJ2-3; D unresolved. CDR3 length equals 12 residues. Per the germline V gene, CDR1 is SGDLS and CDR2 is YYNGEE. The V gene lost 0 bases and the J gene lost 4 bases, with 3 bases spanning the gap. The CDR3, as DNA: TGTGCCAGCAGCGTAGTCTCAGATACGCAGTATTTT. This codes for CASSVVSDTQYF.

Turning to this clonotype: A single base separates this from a much larger clone, so it may be a read error. The V call is TRBV29-1, the J call TRBJ2-1, with D maybe TRBD2 (5 bases). The DNA end is a closer match to TRBJ2-7, so the J assignment may be wrong. Germline CDR1 and CDR2: SQVTM and ANQGSEA. The CDR3 length is 13 residues. CDR3 coding DNA: TGCAGCGTTGTAGGGAGTGCCTACAATGAGCAGTACTTC. Amino acids: CSVVGSAYNEQYF.

V is TRBV4-1 and J is TRBJ2-1; D perhaps matches TRBD1 (6 bases). V was cut by 5 bases and J by 0 bases, with 11 bases left in between. Germline V lookup: CDR1 MGHRA, CDR2 YSYEKL. This CDR3 has 15 residues. CDR3 bases: TGCGCCAGCAGCTACGGACAGCGCTCCTACAATGAGCAGTTCTTC. The encoded protein is CASSYGQRSYNEQFF.

This clonotype was seen at least ten times. This chain links TRBV4-3 with TRBJ2-3, with D possibly being TRBD1 or TRBD2 (5 bases each). Germline CDR1 reads LGHNA; CDR2 reads YSLEER. The CDR3 has 17 residues. With 0 bases removed from V and 6 bases from J, the gap between germline ends came to 19 bases. The CDR3 coding sequence is TGCGCCAGCAGCCAAGAGGAATTTCGGGACCCTCCTGATACGCAGTATTTT. Translation gives CASSQEEFRDPPDTQYF.

This clonotype was seen only a few times. The V call is TRBV14, the J call TRBJ2-4; D uncertain. The J call could be wrong; TRBJ2-7 is a better fit for the DNA end. The CDR3 runs to 11 residues. CDR1 is SGHDN and CDR2 is FVKESK in the germline V gene. In nucleotides, the CDR3 is TGTGCCAGCAGCCAAAAATACGAGCAGTACTTC. As protein: CASSQKYEQYF.

The chain uses TRBV7-2 and TRBJ2-3; 11 nucleotides line up with TRBD2. The V and J ends lost 3 bases and 0 bases, in that order; junction bases with no gene match: 5. This CDR3 has 17 amino acids. Germline V CDR1 and CDR2: SGHTA, FQGNSA. The CDR3 spells CASSFSGGALSTDTQYF. Here the CDR3 DNA reads TGTGCCAGCAGCTTTAGCGGGGGGGCCCTAAGCACAGATACGCAGTATTTT.